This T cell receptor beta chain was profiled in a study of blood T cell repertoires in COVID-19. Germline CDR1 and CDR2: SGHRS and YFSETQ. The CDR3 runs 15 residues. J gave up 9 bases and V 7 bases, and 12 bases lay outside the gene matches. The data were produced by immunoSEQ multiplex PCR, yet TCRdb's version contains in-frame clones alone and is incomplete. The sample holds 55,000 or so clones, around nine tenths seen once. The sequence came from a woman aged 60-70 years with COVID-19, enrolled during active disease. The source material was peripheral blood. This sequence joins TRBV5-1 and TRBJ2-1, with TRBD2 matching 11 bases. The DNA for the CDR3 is TGCGCCAGCGGTCCGGGACTAGCGGTTGAGGGTGAGCAGTTCTTC. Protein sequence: CASGPGLAVEGEQFF.